What follows describes a single T cell receptor (beta chain). At one of its ends the junction is not consistent with the germline gene, which may arise from a read error. This record comes from a study of control samples from healthy donors and cancer patients. The protocol was immunoSEQ multiplex PCR, while the TCRdb copy is restricted to in-frame clones and leaves out a portion. In the table there are 170,000 or so clones, more than 90% of which are singletons. There are 11 residues in the CDR3. Germline loops: CDR1 ENHRY, CDR2 SYGVKD. The sequence derives from a woman aged 40 to 50 in good health. Sequenced input: blood. The chain is built from TRBV10-3 and TRBJ2-7; D is uncertain. The CDR3 region has the DNA TGTGCCATCAGTGATCTGTCGCCAATTACTTTC. Translation: CAISDLSPITF.